This passage covers 24 T cell receptor beta chains from one sample sequenced in a study of T cell responses to AZD1222 COVID-19 vaccine. The assay was immunoSEQ multiplex PCR, and TCRdb's table has in-frame clones only and misses some. Seen here are roughly 120,000 clones, approximately 91% observed once, and the top ten hold about 15%. Sequenced material: peripheral blood, taken on day 0 of AZD1222 vaccination. Every receptor here comes from an adult in good health.

This chain uses TRBV7-2 with TRBJ1-1; tentatively, D is TRBD1 (6 bases). The CDR3 covers 16 residues. The germline V gene has CDR1 SGHTA and CDR2 FQGNSA. Deletions cut 1 base from V and 4 bases from J, with 16 bases between. CDR3 sequence: CASSLEGMGASTEAFF. CDR3 nucleotides: TGTGCCAGCAGCTTAGAAGGGATGGGGGCGAGCACTGAAGCTTTCTTT. The variable domain in full, with the rest retrieved from reference TRBV7-2 and TRBJ1-1, is GAGVSQSPSNKVTEKGKDVELRCDPISGHTALYWYRQSLGQGLEFLIYFQGNSAPDKSGLPSDRFSAERTGGSVSTLTIQRTQQEDSAVYLCASSLEGMGASTEAFFGQGTRLTVV.

A single count supports this clone. V and J are TRBV9 and TRBJ1-5, with TRBD1 matching 7 bases. Germline V gives CDR1 SGDLS, CDR2 YYNGEE. V was pared by 4 bases and J by 9 bases, with 13 bases of the junction left unmatched. The CDR3 length is 15 residues. The CDR3: CASSPQAGTEGPQHF. DNA for the CDR3: TGTGCCAGCAGCCCACAAGCCGGGACAGAGGGGCCCCAGCATTTT.

This chain connects TRBV7-9 to TRBJ1-5, with a weak D call TRBD1 (5 bases). The CDR3 extends over 15 amino acids. The germline CDR1 and CDR2 sequences are SEHNR and FQNEAQ (reference sequence). Trimming took off 1 base at V and 5 bases at J, with 12 bases between the two ends. The CDR3 reads CASSLDGRGYQPQHF. The CDR3 region has the DNA TGTGCCAGCAGCTTAGATGGGAGGGGTTATCAGCCCCAGCATTTT.

The chain has TRBV2 and TRBJ1-1; TRBD1 matches at 9 bases. The CDR3 consists of 13 residues. V lost 7 bases, J lost 7 bases, and 7 bases stayed unmatched. Germline-derived CDR1 and CDR2 are SNHLY and FYNNEI. DNA of the CDR3: TGTGCCAGCACTAGGGACAGGGAGGTTGAAGCTTTCTTT. Its translation is CASTRDREVEAFF.

This clone was picked up one time. The rearrangement links TRBV27 to TRBJ1-6; perhaps TRBD1 as D (6 bases). Per germline, CDR1 MNHEY and CDR2 SMNVEV (reference sequence). CDR3 length: 18 residues. V was trimmed by 5 bases and J by 8 bases, leaving 25 bases between them. CDR3 protein: CASSTRRDNFYRDSPLHF. CDR3 DNA sequence: TGTGCCAGCAGTACCCGCCGGGACAACTTTTATCGGGATTCACCCCTCCACTTT.

The chain joins TRBV28 to TRBJ1-2; D is undetermined. This CDR3 has 13 residues. Germline V gives CDR1 MDHEN, CDR2 SYDVKM. The ends were cut back, 10 bases at V and 2 bases at J, with 14 bases in the middle. The CDR3 DNA reads as TGTGCCATCAAAAGACCGCTAAACTATGGCTACACCTTC. Its translation: CAIKRPLNYGYTF.

In DNA, the CDR3 is TGTGCCAGCAGCAACCGGGTTTCGGCCAAAAACATTCAGTACTTC. Translating it yields CASSNRVSAKNIQYF. The rearrangement uses TRBV7-2 and TRBJ2-4; no clear D. Germline CDR1 and CDR2: SGHTA and FQGNSA. Trimming pared 5 bases from V and 1 base from J, leaving 12 bases between. The CDR3 length is 15 residues. Based on the CDR3 plus reference TRBV7-2 and TRBJ2-4, the full variable domain is GAGVSQSPSNKVTEKGKDVELRCDPISGHTALYWYRQSLGQGLEFLIYFQGNSAPDKSGLPSDRFSAERTGGSVSTLTIQRTQQEDSAVYLCASSNRVSAKNIQYFGAGTRLSVL.

The chain links TRBV5-6 to TRBJ2-3; D is undetermined. The CDR3 is 13 residues long. V lost 2 bases to trimming and J lost 2 bases, with 6 bases between them. Germline V lookup: CDR1 SGHDT, CDR2 YYEEEE. The CDR3 region is CASSLYPTDTQYF. The CDR3 DNA reads as TGTGCCAGCAGCTTATACCCCACAGATACGCAGTATTTT.

The rearrangement links TRBV7-3 to TRBJ2-2, with TRBD1 identical over 7 bases. The CDR3 totals 16 residues. Losses at the gene ends were 5 bases for V and 0 bases for J; bases not matched to a gene: 6. The V gene's germline CDR1 is SGHTA and CDR2 FQGTGA. CDR3 amino acids: CASSEPGQTNTGELFF. The CDR3 DNA follows: TGTGCCAGCAGCGAACCGGGACAGACGAACACCGGGGAGCTGTTTTTT.

The chain uses TRBV29-1 and TRBJ1-2; D is ambiguous. Germline loops: CDR1 SQVTM, CDR2 ANQGSEA. V lost 7 bases, J lost 0 bases, and 12 bases lay in between. This CDR3 has 13 amino acids. The CDR3 region has the DNA TGCAGCGCCCTCGCCCAGTCTAACTATGGCTACACCTTC. This sequence encodes CSALAQSNYGYTF.

This chain links TRBV15 with TRBJ1-1; a possible D gene is TRBD1 (5 bases). V lost 0 bases, J lost 6 bases, and 14 bases lay in between. CDR1 LNHNV and CDR2 YYDKDF come from the germline V gene (reference sequence). The CDR3 has 15 residues. This CDR3 is CATSRERAGDSEAFF. The CDR3 region has the DNA TGTGCCACCAGCAGAGAAAGGGCCGGGGACTCTGAAGCTTTCTTT.

This sequence joins TRBV5-1 and TRBJ1-1; D gene uncertain. The CDR3 covers 14 residues. Germline CDR1 and CDR2: SGHRS and YFSETQ. V gave up 4 bases and J gave up 1 base, with 11 bases separating them. Here the CDR3 reads CASSAYSWNTEAFF. The CDR3 DNA reads TGCGCCAGCAGCGCGTATTCGTGGAACACTGAAGCTTTCTTT.

This clone has a single count. This chain uses TRBV19 with TRBJ2-7, with 8 bases lining up with TRBD1. This CDR3 has 16 residues. Germline CDR1 is LNHDA and CDR2 is SQIVND (reference sequence). V trimming: 2 bases; J trimming: 1 base; junction bases outside the gene matches: 7. CDR3 nucleotides: TGTGCCAGTAGTATATCCCGGGACAGGAGGTCCTACGAGCAGTACTTC. Amino acids: CASSISRDRRSYEQYF.

This rearrangement joins TRBV2 to TRBJ2-2; D not certain. The V end lost 1 base, the J end lost 2 bases, and 2 bases lay between the germline ends. The CDR3 length is 13 residues. CDR1 is SNHLY, CDR2 FYNNEI, per germline. The CDR3 DNA reads TGTGCCAGCAGTGAAGGTAACACCGGGGAGCTGTTTTTT. This codes for CASSEGNTGELFF.

The genes are TRBV3-1 (or the pseudogene TRBV3-2) and TRBJ1-2, with D possibly being TRBD1 (6 bases). Germline loops: CDR1 LGHDT, CDR2 YNNKEL (reference sequence). V lost 0 bases and J lost 2, with 10 bases in between. This CDR3 contains 15 residues. The CDR3 DNA sequence: TGTGCCAGCAGCCAAGACCTCAGGGGAAACTATGGCTACACCTTC. Amino acids: CASSQDLRGNYGYTF.

The chain combines TRBV19 with TRBJ1-4; D possibly corresponds to TRBD1 (5 bases). The length of the CDR3 is 14 residues. With 4 bases removed from V and 5 bases from J, the gap between germline ends came to 11 bases. Looked up from germline, CDR1 is LNHDA and CDR2 is SQIVND (reference sequence). The DNA of the CDR3 is TGTGCCAGTAGTACCGGACAAACAAATGAAAAACTGTTTTTT. The encoded protein is CASSTGQTNEKLFF.

The chain recombines TRBV7-3 with TRBJ2-3; 7 bases are shared with TRBD1. The CDR3 contains 16 residues. Germline CDR1 and CDR2: SGHTA and FQGTGA. Losses at the gene ends were 2 bases for V and 4 bases for J; bases not matched to a gene: 9. CDR3 sequence reads: CASSLLGQGVSDTQYF. The CDR3 nucleotides read TGTGCCAGCAGCTTACTTGGGCAGGGGGTGTCAGATACGCAGTATTTT.

The chain is built from TRBV30 and TRBJ1-2; no definite D call. V lost 0 bases and J lost 4, with 9 bases in between. Germline loops: CDR1 GTSNPN, CDR2 SVGIG (reference sequence). This CDR3 has 13 residues. The CDR3 coding sequence is TGTGCCTGGAGTGTATCCAGAATCTATGGCTACACCTTC. Translating gives CAWSVSRIYGYTF.

The chain carries TRBV30 and TRBJ1-1; the D gene is possibly TRBD1 (6 bases). CDR1 and CDR2 from the germline V gene are GTSNPN and SVGIG (reference sequence). There are 12 residues in the CDR3. The germline V and J ends were trimmed by 8 bases and 3 bases, with 13 bases remaining between them. CDR3 sequence: CATNREDTEAFF. CDR3 nucleotide sequence: TGTGCCACAAACAGGGAAGACACTGAAGCTTTCTTT.

In DNA, the CDR3 is TGTGCCAGCAGCCAAGATTTTGGCCCCTACGAGCAGTACTTC. Protein sequence: CASSQDFGPYEQYF. V is TRBV14 and J is TRBJ2-7, with D uncertain. This CDR3 has 14 amino acids. Trimming stripped 0 bases from V and 2 bases from J, with 8 bases between. CDR1 SGHDN and CDR2 FVKESK come from the germline V gene.

This clone was observed a single time. V and J are TRBV5-1 and TRBJ1-2; D is unclear. Germline V gene lookup returns CDR1 SGHRS and CDR2 YFSETQ. CDR3 length equals 13 residues. V lost 5 bases, J lost 8 bases, and 16 bases lay in between. The chain's CDR3 is CASRLEPSSGYTF. As DNA, the CDR3 is TGCGCCAGCAGACTAGAGCCAAGTTCGGGCTACACCTTC.

Only one count was recorded for this clone. The chain carries TRBV11-3 and TRBJ1-2; the match to TRBD1 covers 10 bases. Germline lookup yields CDR1 SGHNT and CDR2 YENEEA. The CDR3 has 15 amino acids. V shed 1 base, J shed 8 bases, and the junction held 7 bases outside the gene matches. The CDR3 reads CASSLGQGARGGYTF. The CDR3 nucleotides are TGTGCCAGCAGCTTAGGACAGGGGGCACGGGGCGGCTACACCTTC.

The rearrangement joins TRBV19 to TRBJ1-5; 12 bases line up with TRBD1. In germline, CDR1 is LNHDA, CDR2 SQIVND (reference sequence). The length of the CDR3 is 15 residues. J was trimmed by 6 bases and V by 11 bases; bases with no gene match: 11. The CDR3 DNA reads TGTGCCTCAAAGGGGGGACAGGGGGCTATTCAGCCCCAGCATTTT. Amino acids: CASKGGQGAIQPQHF.

The chain links TRBV28 to TRBJ1-5; 8 nucleotides line up with TRBD1. In germline, CDR1 is MDHEN, CDR2 SYDVKM. With V trimmed by 5 bases and J by 6 bases, 9 bases remained unmatched. This CDR3 is 15 amino acids long. For the CDR3, the DNA is TGTGCCAGCAGTCCTCCCCCAGGGGGCGGTCAGCCCCAGCATTTT. Encoded protein: CASSPPPGGGQPQHF.